A selection of T cell receptor beta chains follows, all from one sample in a study of response to subunit inactivated influenza vaccine. MiXCR, run by TCRdb on the RT-PCR reads, gives a single entry per CDR3 protein. The table has about 830,000 distinct CDR3 sequences, under 20% seen once. The sample was PBMCs from blood, taken 4 to 6 days after vaccination. Every receptor here comes from a man aged 45-65 years who received an inactivated influenza vaccine. Each CDR3 is given with its conserved first and last residue. Fields, in order: V gene, D gene, CDR3 length, J gene, clone size, CDR3 DNA, CDR3 protein. D genes are given only for firm matches. A clone size is listed for some rows: how often the clone was seen (once, few, many), or a class if it is expanded.

>TRBV24-1|.|15|TRBJ2-5|.
TGTGCCACCAGTGATTTCGGCGGTTCGTGCGAGACCCAGTACTTC
CATSDFGGSCETQYF
>TRBV7-2|.|13|TRBJ2-7|many
TGTGCCAGCAGCTTAGAAGCGCCCTACGAGCAGTACTTC
CASSLEAPYEQYF
>TRBV4-1|.|14|TRBJ2-5|.
TGCGCCAGCAGCCAGGACACGGACCAAGAGACCCAGTACTTC
CASSQDTDQETQYF
>TRBV4-1|.|15|TRBJ2-3|.
TGCGCCAGCAGCCAACCGGGACGGGCCCGTGTTACGCAGTATTTT
CASSQPGRARVTQYF
>TRBV10-3|TRBD2|15|TRBJ2-1|few
TGTGCCATCAGTGAGTCGCCTAGCGGGAGTATTGAGCAGTTCTTC
CAISESPSGSIEQFF
>TRBV12-3/TRBV12-4|.|14|TRBJ2-2|many
TGTGCCAGCAGTTCCCTTATTGGAAACCGGGAGCTGTTTTTT
CASSSLIGNRELFF
>TRBV7-9|.|13|TRBJ1-6|.
TGTGCCAGCAGCGCAGGCTATAATTCACCCCTCCACTTT
CASSAGYNSPLHF
>TRBV12-3/TRBV12-4|TRBD1|15|TRBJ2-4|few
TGTGCCAGCAGGACGACAGGGGTGGCCAAAAACATTCAGTACTTC
CASRTTGVAKNIQYF
>TRBV11-2|.|12|TRBJ2-1|few
TGTGCCAGCAGCACTAGGGTGGCCCTGCAGTTCTTC
CASSTRVALQFF
>TRBV5-1|.|11|TRBJ2-1|.
TGCGCCAGCAGTTGGGAACCTGCGCCGTTCTTC
CASSWEPAPFF
>TRBV5-1|TRBD2|15|TRBJ2-5|few
TGCGCCAGCAGCTTGGTCGCGGGGGGGCCAGAGACCCAGTACTTC
CASSLVAGGPETQYF
>TRBV12-3/TRBV12-4|TRBD1|13|TRBJ1-5|.
TGTGCCTGCAGCACGGACAGGGATCAGCCCCAGCATTTT
CACSTDRDQPQHF
>TRBV12-3/TRBV12-4|.|12|TRBJ2-1|many
TGTGCCAGCACTATAAAGGGGCGGCAGGCGTTCTTC
CASTIKGRQAFF
>TRBV28|.|15|TRBJ1-1|.
TGTGCCAGCAGCTCAGGGTCCACCGGGGGCACTGAAGCTTTCTTT
CASSSGSTGGTEAFF
>TRBV9|.|15|TRBJ2-7|few
TGTGCCAGCAGCGTAGGCAGCCCCCTTAACTACGAGCAGTACTTC
CASSVGSPLNYEQYF
>TRBV25-1|.|13|TRBJ1-4|.
TGTGCCAGCAGTGAAGGTCCGAATGAAAAACTGTTTTTT
CASSEGPNEKLFF
>TRBV5-6|.|12|TRBJ1-2|.
TGTGCCAGCACCCTGGGAGGGCATGGCTACACCTTC
CASTLGGHGYTF
>TRBV20-1|TRBD1|14|TRBJ2-5|few
TGCAGTGCTTGCTATCAGGGGGCGGGAGAGACCCAGTACTTC
CSACYQGAGETQYF
>TRBV7-2|.|14|TRBJ2-3|.
TGTGCCAGCAGCTTTCTCGCGCGGACAGATACGCAGTATTTT
CASSFLARTDTQYF
>TRBV18|.|14|TRBJ2-1|.
TGTGCCAGCTCACGTGACCACTCCTACAATGAGCAGTTCTTC
CASSRDHSYNEQFF
>TRBV4-1|.|14|TRBJ2-3|few
TGCGCCAGCAGCCAAGATAGAATTGGAGATACGCAGTATTTT
CASSQDRIGDTQYF
>TRBV5-1|TRBD1|14|TRBJ1-1|few
TGCGCCAGCAGCGGACAGGGGGGCGGCGCTGAAGCTTTCTTT
CASSGQGGGAEAFF
>TRBV9|TRBD2|15|TRBJ2-1|.
TGTGCCAGCAGCGTAGGCGGGAGGGCCTACAATGAGCAGTTCTTC
CASSVGGRAYNEQFF
>TRBV28|.|15|TRBJ2-7|few
TGTGCCAGCAGTTTCGACCTGGGCGCAGTGTACGAGCAGTACTTC
CASSFDLGAVYEQYF
>TRBV9|.|14|TRBJ2-5|.
TGTGCCAGCAGCGTTGGTCCTAATATGGAGACCCAGTACTTC
CASSVGPNMETQYF